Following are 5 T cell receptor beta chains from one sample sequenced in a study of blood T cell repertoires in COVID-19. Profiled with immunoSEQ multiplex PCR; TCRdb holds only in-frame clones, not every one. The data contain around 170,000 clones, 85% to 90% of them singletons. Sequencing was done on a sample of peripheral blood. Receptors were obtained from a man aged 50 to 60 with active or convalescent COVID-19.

Here the CDR3 reads CASSQGLTNTIYF. In DNA, the CDR3 is TGCGCCAGCAGCCAAGGGCTTACAAACACCATATATTTT. The chain uses TRBV4-3 and TRBJ1-3; D ambiguous. There are 13 residues in the CDR3. V was cut by 1 base and J by 6 bases, with 7 bases left in between. Germline lookup yields CDR1 LGHNA and CDR2 YSLEER.

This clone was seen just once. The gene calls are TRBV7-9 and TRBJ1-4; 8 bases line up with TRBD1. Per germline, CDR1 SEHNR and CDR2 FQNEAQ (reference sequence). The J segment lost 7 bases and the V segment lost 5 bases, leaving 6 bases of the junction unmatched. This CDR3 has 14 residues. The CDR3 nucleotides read TGTGCCAGCAGCCCTGGACAGGGAAGTGAAAAACTGTTTTTT. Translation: CASSPGQGSEKLFF.

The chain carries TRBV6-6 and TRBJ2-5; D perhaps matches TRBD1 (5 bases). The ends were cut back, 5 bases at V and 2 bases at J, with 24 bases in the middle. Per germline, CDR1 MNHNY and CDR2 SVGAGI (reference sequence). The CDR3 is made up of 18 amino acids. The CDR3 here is CASSPNVGRNREQETQYF. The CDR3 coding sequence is TGTGCCAGCAGTCCTAATGTGGGGCGGAATCGAGAACAAGAGACCCAGTACTTC.

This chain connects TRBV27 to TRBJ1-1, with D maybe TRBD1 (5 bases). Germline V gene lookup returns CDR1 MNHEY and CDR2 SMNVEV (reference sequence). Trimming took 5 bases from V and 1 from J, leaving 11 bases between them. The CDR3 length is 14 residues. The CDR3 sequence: CASSLRAWNTEAFF. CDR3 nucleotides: TGTGCCAGCAGTCTCAGGGCGTGGAACACTGAAGCTTTCTTT.

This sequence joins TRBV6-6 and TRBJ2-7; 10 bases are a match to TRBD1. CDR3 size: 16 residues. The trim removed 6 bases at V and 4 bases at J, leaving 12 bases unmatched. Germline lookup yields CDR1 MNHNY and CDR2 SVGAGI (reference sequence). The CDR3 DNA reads TGTGCCAGCAGAGCTATGACAGGGGGCTTCTTATACGAGCAGTACTTC. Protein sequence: CASRAMTGGFLYEQYF.